These 26 T cell receptor beta chains originate from one sample sequenced in a study of regulatory T cells in long-lasting Graves disease. Regarding time point: persistent/refractory GD, antithyroid drugs over 5 years with positive TRAb. There was RNA extracted from PBMCs, and the TCR library was made from it. Combining iRepertoire HTBI primers with Arm-PCR of CDR3 regions, the authors built TCR beta libraries. From the multiplex PCR reads, TCRdb called clonotypes with MiXCR, one entry per CDR3 protein. Here the sample spans 400,000 or so distinct CDR3 sequences, roughly a quarter being singletons. The sample consisted of peripheral blood mononuclear cells (PBMCs), taken when the disease was refractory, from a patient treated with antithyroid drugs. The source of these receptors is a female donor with Graves disease.

This clonotype has at least ten counts. J is TRBJ1-4 and V is TRBV30; D is possibly TRBD1 (6 bases). Germline CDR1 reads GTSNPN; CDR2 reads SVGIG (reference sequence). Trimming took off 1 base at V and 0 bases at J, with 12 bases between the two ends. This CDR3 contains 16 residues. The CDR3 bases are TGTGCCTGGAGTGATAGGGGGGATGCAACTAATGAAAAACTGTTTTTT. Its translation: CAWSDRGDATNEKLFF.

The table lists this clonotype with a few counts. J is TRBJ1-1 and V is TRBV14, with a possible D match to TRBD1 (5 bases). V was clipped by 0 bases and J by 0 bases, with 20 bases between them. Germline V gives CDR1 SGHDN, CDR2 FVKESK. The CDR3 has 19 amino acids. The CDR3 DNA sequence: TGTGCCAGCAGCCAAGATCAGGGCTACGGGGTGTTTATGAACACTGAAGCTTTCTTT. Translating it yields CASSQDQGYGVFMNTEAFF.

In this sample, this clonotype turned up a few times. The chain combines TRBV5-1 with TRBJ1-1, with a weak D call TRBD1 (5 bases). Germline loops: CDR1 SGHRS, CDR2 YFSETQ. The CDR3 has 17 residues. The V and J ends lost 4 bases and 1 base respectively, with 20 bases between them. The CDR3 bases are TGCGCCAGCAGCCGCGAGGGCCTTGCGGACACGAACACTGAAGCTTTCTTT. It is translated as CASSREGLADTNTEAFF. Combining the CDR3 with reference TRBV5-1 and TRBJ1-1 gives the whole variable domain KAGVTQTPRYLIKTRGQQVTLSCSPISGHRSVSWYQQTPGQGLQFLFEYFSETQRNKGNFPGRFSGRQFSNSRSEMNVSTLELGDSALYLCASSREGLADTNTEAFFGQGTRLTVV.

The chain combines TRBV9 with TRBJ1-3; D gene unclear. The CDR3 totals 14 residues. V lost 7 bases and J lost 8, with 19 bases in between. Germline V gives CDR1 SGDLS, CDR2 YYNGEE. The CDR3 is CASGKDLSGDTIYF. The CDR3 bases are TGTGCCAGCGGCAAGGACCTGTCGGGAGACACCATATATTTT.

This clonotype was counted a few times. The chain uses TRBV2 and TRBJ2-1, with 7 nucleotides matching TRBD2. Germline loops: CDR1 SNHLY, CDR2 FYNNEI. V trimming: 2 bases; J trimming: 0 bases; junction bases outside the gene matches: 1. The CDR3 is 15 amino acids. CDR3 DNA sequence: TGTGCCAGCAGTGAAATAGCGGGCTCCTACAATGAGCAGTTCTTC. This encodes CASSEIAGSYNEQFF. The full variable domain, with the rest looked up from reference TRBV2 and TRBJ2-1, is EPEVTQTPSHQVTQMGQEVILRCVPISNHLYFYWYRQILGQKVEFLVSFYNNEISEKSEIFDDQFSVERPDGSNFTLKIRSTKLEDSAMYFCASSEIAGSYNEQFFGPGTRLTVL.

This clonotype was detected ten times or more. The CDR3 sequence: CASSLSIGVGEQETQYF. As DNA, the CDR3 is TGTGCCAGCAGTTTATCAATCGGGGTAGGGGAGCAAGAGACCCAGTACTTC. The chain has TRBV28 and TRBJ2-5; either TRBD1 or TRBD2 may fit D (5 bases each). This CDR3 contains 17 residues. V lost 1 base to trimming and J lost 2 bases, with 17 bases between them. CDR1 is MDHEN and CDR2 is SYDVKM in the germline V gene.

The chain joins TRBV29-1 to TRBJ2-3; tentatively, D is TRBD1 or TRBD2 (6 bases each). The V and J ends lost 6 bases and 10 bases respectively, with 23 bases between them. CDR1 SQVTM and CDR2 ANQGSEA come from the germline V gene. This CDR3 spans 14 amino acids. DNA of the CDR3: TGCAGCGTGGGGGGCCCGTCGATGGTGGAAGCGCAGTATTTT. Protein sequence: CSVGGPSMVEAQYF.

This clonotype has a handful of counts. The chain uses TRBV19 and TRBJ2-2; possibly TRBD1 for D (5 bases). The germline V gene encodes CDR1 LNHDA and CDR2 SQIVND (reference sequence). The CDR3 is 17 amino acids. The ends were cut back, 3 bases at V and 1 base at J, with 15 bases in the middle. The CDR3 here is CASSIVQGWGNTGELFF. DNA of the CDR3: TGTGCCAGTAGTATCGTTCAGGGATGGGGGAACACCGGGGAGCTGTTTTTT. Complete variable domain (other parts from reference TRBV19 and TRBJ2-2): DGGITQSPKYLFRKEGQNVTLSCEQNLNHDAMYWYRQDPGQGLRLIYYSQIVNDFQKGDIAEGYSVSREKKESFPLTVTSAQKNPTAFYLCASSIVQGWGNTGELFFGEGSRLTVL.

This clonotype showed up many times. The genes are TRBV7-2 and TRBJ1-3, with D possibly being TRBD1 (6 bases). With 4 bases removed from V and 0 bases from J, the gap between germline ends came to 22 bases. This CDR3 spans 19 amino acids. Per germline, CDR1 SGHTA and CDR2 FQGNSA. The CDR3 loop is CASSSSLWTVGLSGNTIYF. As DNA, the CDR3 is TGTGCCAGCAGCTCTTCCCTTTGGACAGTTGGACTCTCTGGAAACACCATATATTTT.

This chain links TRBV6-2 or TRBV6-3 with TRBJ1-6, with D possibly being TRBD1 (5 bases). CDR1 is MNHEY and CDR2 is SVGEGT in the germline V gene. V dropped 6 bases and J dropped 13 bases, with 22 bases sitting between them. The CDR3 loop spans 15 amino acids. The CDR3 region has the DNA TGTGCCAGCAGAAAACTAGGGACCGGCAAATCCCCCCTCCACTTT. It yields the protein CASRKLGTGKSPLHF.

This sequence joins TRBV20-1 and TRBJ1-5; D remains unclear. This CDR3 spans 13 amino acids. The ends were cut back, 3 bases at V and 2 bases at J, with 8 bases in the middle. Germline-derived CDR1 and CDR2 are DFQATT and SNEGSKA (reference sequence). The CDR3 DNA reads as TGCAGTGCTAGGACGGGAGGCAATCAGCCCCAGCATTTT. It translates to CSARTGGNQPQHF.

A note on this clonotype: Here the CDR3 omits its conserved ending phenylalanine or tryptophan, so a read error is the likely source. The chain couples TRBV12-3 or TRBV12-4 to TRBJ2-7; 9 positions agree with TRBD1. V trimming: 5 bases; J trimming: 3 bases; junction bases outside the gene matches: 2. This CDR3 spans 13 amino acids. Written as DNA, the CDR3 is TGTGCCAGCAGTCCGGGACAGGGCTACGAGCAGTACCTC. Residues: CASSPGQGYEQYL.

V is TRBV7-2 and J is TRBJ1-2; D may be TRBD1 (5 bases). The V end was cut by 1 base, the J end by 0 bases, with 12 bases between. CDR1 SGHTA and CDR2 FQGNSA come from the germline V gene. The CDR3 is 16 amino acids. This chain's CDR3 is CASSLVPKQANYGYTF. CDR3 sequence (DNA): TGTGCCAGCAGCTTAGTACCTAAACAGGCTAACTATGGCTACACCTTC.

This clonotype turned up a few times. The chain joins TRBV5-1 to TRBJ2-2; no clear D. CDR1 and CDR2 from the germline V gene are SGHRS and YFSETQ. This CDR3 has 15 amino acids. V lost 0 bases to trimming and J lost 2 bases, with 8 bases between them. The CDR3 spells CASSLEALNTGELFF. The CDR3 nucleotides are TGCGCCAGCAGCTTGGAGGCACTTAACACCGGGGAGCTGTTTTTT. The whole variable domain, filled in from reference TRBV5-1 and TRBJ2-2, reads KAGVTQTPRYLIKTRGQQVTLSCSPISGHRSVSWYQQTPGQGLQFLFEYFSETQRNKGNFPGRFSGRQFSNSRSEMNVSTLELGDSALYLCASSLEALNTGELFFGEGSRLTVL.

Only a few counts were recorded for this clonotype. V usage is TRBV25-1 and J usage is TRBJ1-1; D may be TRBD1 (5 bases). Germline CDR1 reads MGHDK; CDR2 reads SYGVNS. The CDR3 has 13 amino acids. V lost 1 base and J lost 10, with 13 bases in between. The CDR3 DNA reads TGTGCCAGCAGTGAATCGGGGGGATCGGGAGCTTTCTTT. Translating gives CASSESGGSGAFF.

The rearrangement links TRBV28 to TRBJ2-1; D possibly corresponds to TRBD1 (6 bases). This CDR3 is built from 15 residues. V was pared by 6 bases and J by 4 bases, with 16 bases between. Germline V CDR1 and CDR2: MDHEN, SYDVKM. The CDR3 region is CASRVTGTHYNEQFF. In nucleotides, the CDR3 is TGTGCCAGCAGGGTTACCGGGACACATTACAATGAGCAGTTCTTC.

This clonotype appeared many times. The V gene is TRBV20-1, the J gene TRBJ1-1; possible D gene TRBD1, 5 bases. Germline-derived CDR1 and CDR2 are DFQATT and SNEGSKA (reference sequence). The CDR3 consists of 12 residues. In DNA form, the CDR3 reads TGCGGCCCACGGGGGGAGAGTGGTGAAGCTTTCTTT. Translation: CGPRGESGEAFF.

Only a few counts were recorded for this clonotype. The chain links TRBV3-1 to TRBJ1-1; D remains ambiguous. The CDR3 runs to 13 residues. Trimming stripped 3 bases from V and 6 bases from J, with 11 bases between. The V gene's germline CDR1 is LGHDT and CDR2 YNNKEL (reference sequence). This chain's CDR3 is CASSQGFSAEAFF. DNA for the CDR3: TGTGCCAGCAGCCAGGGGTTTAGCGCTGAAGCTTTCTTT. Variable domain in full (rest from reference TRBV3-1 and TRBJ1-1): DTAVSQTPKYLVTQMGNDKSIKCEQNLGHDTMYWYKQDSKKFLKIMFSYNNKELIINETVPNRFSPKSPDKAHLNLHINSLELGDSAVYFCASSQGFSAEAFFGQGTRLTVV.

Concerning this clonotype itself: This may be a read error, as it is one base from a much larger clone. The CDR3 here is CASSQVADERYF. The CDR3 nucleotides read TGTGCCAGCAGCCAAGTTGCCGACGAGCGGTACTTC. J is TRBJ2-7 and V is TRBV3-1; D is unresolved. Germline V CDR1 and CDR2: LGHDT, YNNKEL (reference sequence). This CDR3 is built from 12 residues.

This clonotype was picked up many times. The chain links TRBV28 to TRBJ1-3; 9 nucleotides line up with TRBD1. The CDR3 is 17 residues long. V lost 8 bases and J lost 3; bases outside the gene matches: 14. CDR1 MDHEN and CDR2 SYDVKM come from the germline V gene. The CDR3 bases are TGTGCCAGCGTGGGGACAGGGTTGAGGTTCGATGGAAACACCATATATTTT. Its translation is CASVGTGLRFDGNTIYF.

V gene TRBV19 combines with J gene TRBJ1-2; TRBD1 might be the D (5 bases). V was cut by 11 bases and J by 8 bases, with 21 bases left in between. Germline lookup yields CDR1 LNHDA and CDR2 SQIVND (reference sequence). The CDR3 length is 13 residues. Written as DNA, the CDR3 is TGTGCCTCCCGGCCGGGACCGCGGAGCGGCTACACCTTC. Translated: CASRPGPRSGYTF.

In its sample, this clonotype was seen many times. The chain uses TRBV27 and TRBJ1-2, with D possibly TRBD1 on 5 matching bases. The CDR3 totals 12 residues. V was clipped by 0 bases and J by 14 bases, with 13 bases between them. Per the germline V gene, CDR1 is MNHEY and CDR2 is SMNVEV (reference sequence). The CDR3, as DNA: TGTGCCAGCAGTTTATCGGGAACAGGCGAAACCTTC. It encodes CASSLSGTGETF.

This clonotype turned up a few times. CDR3 DNA sequence: TGTGCCAGCAGCCCCGGACAGGGAAGTCGGACTGAAGCTTTCTTT. It translates to CASSPGQGSRTEAFF. The chain has TRBV27 and TRBJ1-1; 8 nucleotides match TRBD1. Germline CDR1 and CDR2: MNHEY and SMNVEV (reference sequence). The CDR3 runs to 15 residues. V lost 6 bases, J lost 5 bases, and 11 bases stayed unmatched.

Only a few counts were recorded for this clonotype. The chain uses TRBV24-1 and TRBJ1-6, with D possibly TRBD1 on 6 matching bases. V lost 1 base, J lost 3 bases, and 15 bases lay in between. The CDR3 runs to 18 residues. Germline assignment: CDR1 KGHDR and CDR2 SFDVKD. The CDR3 here is CATSDFWRKGVYNSPLHF. The CDR3 nucleotides read TGTGCCACCAGTGATTTCTGGCGGAAGGGGGTCTATAATTCACCCCTCCACTTT.

The rearrangement uses TRBV29-1 and TRBJ2-7; TRBD2 agrees at 14 bases. CDR3 length equals 15 residues. V lost 8 bases to trimming and J lost 3 bases; unmatched junction nucleotides: 9. Germline CDR1 SQVTM, CDR2 ANQGSEA. CDR3 nucleotides: TGCAGCATTGCACAGACTAGCGGGAGGGTCTACGAGCAGTACTTC. Protein: CSIAQTSGRVYEQYF.

The chain uses TRBV25-1 and TRBJ2-7, with 7 bases that match TRBD2. Trimming cost V 4 bases and J 5 bases; bases outside gene matches: 8. Germline CDR1 is MGHDK and CDR2 is SYGVNS. The CDR3 loop spans 14 amino acids. This CDR3 reads CASSGGLIHNEQYF. In DNA form, the CDR3 reads TGTGCCAGCAGTGGGGGACTAATACACAACGAGCAGTACTTC.